Presented here are 21 T cell receptor beta chains from one specimen sequenced in a study of cytomegalovirus exposure and HLA in healthy donors. Primers for the PCR totalled 60 Vbeta and 13 Jbeta. Assay: immunoSEQ multiplex PCR; the TCRdb copy retains only in-frame clones and omits some. The table has fewer than 100,000 clones, 7.6% seen once; the top ten hold about 2.3%. The sequencing sample was made of PBMCs. These receptor sequences come from a man aged 45-65 years in good health and CMV-seronegative.

This clone was observed once. The rearrangement uses TRBV29-1 and TRBJ1-2; D is perhaps TRBD1 (6 bases). Germline V gene data show CDR1 as SQVTM and CDR2 as ANQGSEA. Deletions cut 3 bases from V and 14 bases from J, with 19 bases between. CDR3 length: 12 amino acids. The CDR3 DNA reads as TGCAGCGTTGAGTTGGCAGGGGTCGTGAAAACCTTC. Translation gives CSVELAGVVKTF.

This clone was counted only a few times. The rearrangement joins TRBV6-5 to TRBJ2-4, with D possibly TRBD1 on 6 matching bases. Germline V gene sequence: CDR1 MNHEY, CDR2 SVGAGI. Trimming removed 10 bases at V and 0 bases at J, with 13 bases between. The CDR3 length is 14 residues. The CDR3 nucleotides read TGTGCCACCATGGACAGCTTAGCCAAAAACATTCAGTACTTC. Translated: CATMDSLAKNIQYF.

On this clone itself: The junction departs from germline at one end; a sequencing error may be responsible. This chain connects TRBV10-3 to TRBJ1-5; 12 nucleotides agree with TRBD1. Germline V gene sequence: CDR1 ENHRY, CDR2 SYGVKD. The CDR3 is 17 residues long. The CDR3 is CAISDAGTGGLRQPQHF. CDR3 DNA: TGTGCCATCAGTGACGCCGGGACAGGGGGCCTCAGACAGCCTCAGCATTTT.

This clone was observed a few times. The chain recombines TRBV5-1 with TRBJ1-6; TRBD1 agrees at 8 bases. Germline V gene sequence: CDR1 SGHRS, CDR2 YFSETQ. The CDR3 is 14 amino acids. The trim removed 5 bases at V and 5 bases at J, leaving 3 bases unmatched. For the CDR3, the DNA is TGCGCCAGCAGTCAGGGGGCTGATAATTCACCCCTCCACTTT. Its translation is CASSQGADNSPLHF.

This clone was counted between two and nine times. This chain uses TRBV11-2 with TRBJ2-7; possibly TRBD2 for D (5 bases). The CDR3 is made up of 14 amino acids. Trimming shortened V by 5 bases and J by 6 bases, and 17 bases separated the two germline ends. Germline values: CDR1 SGHAT, CDR2 FQNNGV. The CDR3, as DNA: TGTGCCAGCAGCCCAGCCGGGAATCTGGGCGAGCAGTACTTC. It is translated as CASSPAGNLGEQYF.

The chain joins TRBV27 to TRBJ2-2, with TRBD2 matching over 7 bases. Germline lookup yields CDR1 MNHEY and CDR2 SMNVEV (reference sequence). V trimming: 6 bases; J trimming: 3 bases; junction bases outside the gene matches: 4. The CDR3 has 14 residues. CDR3 in DNA: TGTGCCAGCAGGAGCGGGAAGTACACCGGGGAGCTGTTTTTT. Encoded protein: CASRSGKYTGELFF.

In its sample, this clone was seen a few times. This chain joins TRBV28 and TRBJ2-5, with TRBD2 as a possible D gene (6 bases). The CDR3 contains 12 residues. Germline CDR1 is MDHEN and CDR2 is SYDVKM. V shed 8 bases and J shed 5 bases, with 12 bases lying between them. CDR3 nucleotides: TGTGCCAGCCGCGGGGTTGGGGAGACCCAGTACTTC. Translating gives CASRGVGETQYF.

This clone was observed a handful of times. J is TRBJ2-7 and V is TRBV18; 7 nucleotides match TRBD1. The CDR3 is 14 amino acids. The germline CDR1 and CDR2 sequences are KGHSH and LQKENI. The ends lost 3 bases at V and 6 bases at J; junction bases unmatched: 8. CDR3 loop: CASSPGQKASEQYF. The CDR3 coding sequence is TGTGCCAGCTCACCGGGACAGAAGGCCTCCGAGCAGTACTTC.

This clone occurred a few times. This rearrangement joins TRBV5-1 to TRBJ1-1; a possible D gene is TRBD1 (6 bases). This CDR3 has 13 amino acids. Germline values: CDR1 SGHRS, CDR2 YFSETQ. Trimming removed 7 bases at V and 1 base at J, with 11 bases between. CDR3 sequence: CASHRQENTEAFF. For the CDR3, the DNA is TGCGCCAGCCACCGACAGGAGAACACTGAAGCTTTCTTT.

This clone appeared a few times. This chain uses TRBV5-1 with TRBJ2-7; weak D call: TRBD2 (5 bases). V was pared by 4 bases and J by 5 bases, with 19 bases between. The CDR3 loop spans 15 amino acids. The V gene's germline CDR1 is SGHRS and CDR2 YFSETQ. The CDR3 here is CASSLFSSSEDEQYF. CDR3 DNA: TGCGCCAGCAGCCTATTCTCGAGTTCGGAGGACGAGCAGTACTTC.

The chain recombines TRBV9 with TRBJ2-5, with 11 nucleotides matching TRBD2. This CDR3 contains 17 residues. Germline CDR1 and CDR2: SGDLS and YYNGEE. The J segment lost 5 bases and the V segment lost 3 bases, leaving 12 bases of the junction unmatched. CDR3 in DNA: TGTGCCAGCAGCGGAAGCCGTAGCGGGAGGGCCGGGGAGACCCAGTACTTC. Translated, it gives CASSGSRSGRAGETQYF.

This rearrangement joins TRBV18 to TRBJ2-7; a possible D gene is TRBD1 (6 bases). The V end lost 0 bases, the J end lost 2 bases, and 8 bases lay between the germline ends. This CDR3 has 14 amino acids. The germline gives CDR1 KGHSH, CDR2 LQKENI. CDR3 sequence (DNA): TGTGCCAGCTCACCACCGACAGGTACCTACGAGCAGTACTTC. Its protein product is CASSPPTGTYEQYF.

This chain links TRBV7-2 with TRBJ2-1; possible D gene TRBD1, 5 bases. CDR1 is SGHTA and CDR2 is FQGNSA in the germline V gene. The CDR3 covers 16 residues. Trimming removed 0 bases at V and 3 bases at J, with 12 bases between. CDR3 residues: CASSLAARVGYNEQFF. CDR3 sequence (DNA): TGTGCCAGCAGCTTAGCGGCCAGGGTGGGCTACAATGAGCAGTTCTTC.

This sequence joins TRBV28 and TRBJ1-1; the D is unclear. There are 12 residues in the CDR3. Trimming removed 2 bases from V and 5 bases from J, with 6 bases in between. The germline CDR1 and CDR2 sequences are MDHEN and SYDVKM. The DNA for the CDR3 is TGTGCCAGCAGTTTAAATCGGACTGAAGCTTTCTTT. It encodes CASSLNRTEAFF. Looking up the rest from reference TRBV28 and TRBJ1-1 gives the full variable domain: DVKVTQSSRYLVKRTGEKVFLECVQDMDHENMFWYRQDPGLGLRLIYFSYDVKMKEKGDIPEGYSVSREKKERFSLILESASTNQTSMYLCASSLNRTEAFFGQGTRLTVV.

V and J are TRBV19 and TRBJ2-3; D gene uncertain. V was shortened by 7 bases and J by 10 bases, with 18 bases between the two germline ends. Germline CDR1 reads LNHDA; CDR2 reads SQIVND (reference sequence). The CDR3 contains 13 residues. CDR3 in DNA: TGTGCCAGTACAGAAACAGCACAGAAGGCGCAGTATTTT. Encoded protein: CASTETAQKAQYF.

This chain connects TRBV9 to TRBJ2-3; D is perhaps TRBD1 (6 bases). The CDR3 is 15 residues long. Germline CDR1 SGDLS, CDR2 YYNGEE. Trimming took 4 bases from V and 1 from J, leaving 13 bases between them. In nucleotides, the CDR3 is TGTGCCAGCAGCTCCCCGACAGGCCGCACAGATACGCAGTATTTT. Amino acids: CASSSPTGRTDTQYF.

The rearrangement uses TRBV5-1 and TRBJ2-7; weak D call: TRBD2 (6 bases). Germline-derived CDR1 and CDR2 are SGHRS and YFSETQ. V lost 1 base and J lost 2, with 13 bases in between. The CDR3 contains 15 residues. CDR3 amino acids: CASSLWGDGPYEQYF. CDR3 in DNA: TGCGCCAGCAGCTTGTGGGGGGATGGCCCCTACGAGCAGTACTTC.

J is TRBJ2-1 and V is TRBV5-6; 15 bases fit TRBD2. The V gene end was trimmed by 4 bases and the J gene end by 5 bases; junction bases not matched to a gene: 4. This CDR3 region has 16 residues. Germline V gives CDR1 SGHDT, CDR2 YYEEEE. CDR3 sequence: CASSGLAGGADNEQFF. The CDR3 DNA sequence: TGTGCCAGCAGCGGACTAGCGGGAGGGGCGGACAATGAGCAGTTCTTC.

In its sample, this clone was seen a few times. The chain uses TRBV7-9 and TRBJ2-5; maybe TRBD1 (6 bases). The CDR3 has 15 amino acids. Per germline, CDR1 SEHNR and CDR2 FQNEAQ (reference sequence). Trimming shortened V by 3 bases and J by 1 base, and 12 bases separated the two germline ends. The DNA of the CDR3 is TGTGCCAGCAGCTTTGTCCAGGGGCTCCAAGAGACCCAGTACTTC. It is translated as CASSFVQGLQETQYF.

This clone has a handful of counts. V gene TRBV4-3 combines with J gene TRBJ2-7; 7 bases line up with TRBD2. The germline V gene encodes CDR1 LGHNA and CDR2 YSLEER. J was trimmed by 7 bases and V by 0 bases; bases with no gene match: 9. This CDR3 has 15 amino acids. The CDR3 DNA follows: TGCGCCAGCAGCCAAGATATCCTAGCGGCCGGAGAGCAGTACTTC. It encodes CASSQDILAAGEQYF.

The chain couples TRBV27 to TRBJ1-1; 8 bases map to TRBD1. The junction had 3 bases not matched to a gene; V was cut back by 5 bases and J by 1 base. The germline V gene has CDR1 MNHEY and CDR2 SMNVEV (reference sequence). The CDR3 length is 14 residues. The CDR3 loop is CASSPQGANTEAFF. Here the CDR3 DNA reads TGTGCCAGCAGTCCGCAGGGGGCGAACACTGAAGCTTTCTTT.